This T cell receptor beta chain was observed in a study of CD8+ T cells in alopecia areata. Following RNA extraction, reverse transcription yielded cDNA that acted as the sequencing template. Sequenced by immunoSEQ multiplex PCR; TCRdb stores in-frame clones only, minus some. The table includes under 150,000 clones, approximately 60% detected once. Treatment defined: oral pan-JAK inhibitor, 5-10 mg twice daily. Points from the study as a whole: Lesional scalp exceeded normal scalp in clonality, especially in alopecia totalis/universalis. Tofacitinib did not eliminate many expanded lesional clones from scalp or blood. There was only one nonresponder, so it was unclear how baseline CD8+ expansion relates to response.

Germline assignment: CDR1 MNHNY and CDR2 SVGAGI (reference sequence). V was clipped by 10 bases and J by 8 bases; unmatched bases: 4. CDR3 length: 10 amino acids. Worth noting for this clone: Its cognate antigen is unknown.

The sequence was obtained from a human donor with alopecia areata. This specimen was CD4+ T cells sorted from blood, taken at week 4, from a patient treated with tofacitinib. This chain connects TRBV6-6 to TRBJ1-1; 7 bases fit TRBD1. This CDR3 is CATGDREAFF. In DNA form, the CDR3 reads TGTGCCACCGGGGACAGAGAAGCTTTCTTT.